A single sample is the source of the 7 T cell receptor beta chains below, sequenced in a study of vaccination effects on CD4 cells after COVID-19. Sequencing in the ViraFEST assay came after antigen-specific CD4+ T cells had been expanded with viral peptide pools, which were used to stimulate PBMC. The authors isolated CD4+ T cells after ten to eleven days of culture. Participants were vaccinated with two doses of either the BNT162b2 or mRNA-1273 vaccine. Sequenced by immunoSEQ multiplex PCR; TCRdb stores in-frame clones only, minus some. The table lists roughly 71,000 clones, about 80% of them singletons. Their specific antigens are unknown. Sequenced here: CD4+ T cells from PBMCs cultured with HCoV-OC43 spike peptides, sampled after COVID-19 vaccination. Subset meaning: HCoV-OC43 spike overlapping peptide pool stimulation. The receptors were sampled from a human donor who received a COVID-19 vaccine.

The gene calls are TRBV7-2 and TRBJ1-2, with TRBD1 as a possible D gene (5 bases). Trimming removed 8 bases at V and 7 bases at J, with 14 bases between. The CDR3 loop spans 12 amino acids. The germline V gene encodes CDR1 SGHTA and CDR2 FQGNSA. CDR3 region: CTSSAGRGGYTF. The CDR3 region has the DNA TGTACCAGCTCAGCGGGGCGGGGTGGCTACACCTTC.

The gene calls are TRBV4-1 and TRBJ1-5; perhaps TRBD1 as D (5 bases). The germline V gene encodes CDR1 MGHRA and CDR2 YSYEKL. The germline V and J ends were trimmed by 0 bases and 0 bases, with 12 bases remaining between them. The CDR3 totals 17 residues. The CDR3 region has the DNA TGCGCCAGCAGCCAAGAGGGCGGGGCGTATAGCAATCAGCCCCAGCATTTT. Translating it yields CASSQEGGAYSNQPQHF.

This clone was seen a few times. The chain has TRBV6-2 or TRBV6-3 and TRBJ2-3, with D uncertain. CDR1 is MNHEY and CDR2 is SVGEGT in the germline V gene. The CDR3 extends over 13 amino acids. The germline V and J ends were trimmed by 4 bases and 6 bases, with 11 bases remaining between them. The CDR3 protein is CASSSYTSDTQYF. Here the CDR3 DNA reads TGTGCCAGCAGTTCCTACACCTCCGATACGCAGTATTTT.

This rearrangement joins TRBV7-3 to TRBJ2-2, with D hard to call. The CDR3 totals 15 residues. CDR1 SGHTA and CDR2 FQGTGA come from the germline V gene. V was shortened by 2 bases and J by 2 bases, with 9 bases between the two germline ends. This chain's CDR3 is CASSLLPDNTGELFF. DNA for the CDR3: TGTGCCAGCAGCTTACTCCCCGATAACACCGGGGAGCTGTTTTTT.

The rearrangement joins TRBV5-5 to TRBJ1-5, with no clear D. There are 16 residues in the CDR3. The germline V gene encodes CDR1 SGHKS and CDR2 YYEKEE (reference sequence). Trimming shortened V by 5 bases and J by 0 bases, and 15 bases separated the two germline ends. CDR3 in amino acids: CASSPGLSYSNQPQHF. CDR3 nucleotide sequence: TGTGCCAGCAGTCCGGGTCTAAGTTATAGCAATCAGCCCCAGCATTTT.

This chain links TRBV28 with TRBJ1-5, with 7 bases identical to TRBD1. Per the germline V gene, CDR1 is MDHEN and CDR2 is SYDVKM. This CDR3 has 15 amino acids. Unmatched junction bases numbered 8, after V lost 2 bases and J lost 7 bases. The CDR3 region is CASSLPTGAGQPQHF. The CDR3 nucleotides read TGTGCCAGCAGTTTACCTACAGGGGCAGGACAGCCCCAGCATTTT.

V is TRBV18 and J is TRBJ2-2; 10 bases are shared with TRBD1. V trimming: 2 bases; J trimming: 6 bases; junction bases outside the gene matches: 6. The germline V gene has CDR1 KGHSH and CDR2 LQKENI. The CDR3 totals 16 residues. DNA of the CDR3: TGTGCCAGCTCACCAATCCAGGACAGGGGGTCCGGGGAGCTGTTTTTT. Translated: CASSPIQDRGSGELFF.